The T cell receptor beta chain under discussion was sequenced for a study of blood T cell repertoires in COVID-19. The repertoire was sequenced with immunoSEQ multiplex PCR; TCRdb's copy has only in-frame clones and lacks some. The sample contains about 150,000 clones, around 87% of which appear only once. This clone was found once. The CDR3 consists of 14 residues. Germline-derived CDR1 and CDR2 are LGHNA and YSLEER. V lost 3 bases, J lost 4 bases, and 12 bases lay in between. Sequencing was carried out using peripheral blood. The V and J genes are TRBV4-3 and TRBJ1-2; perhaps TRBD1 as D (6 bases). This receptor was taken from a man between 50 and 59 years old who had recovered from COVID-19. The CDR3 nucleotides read TGCGCCAGCAGCCACCAGGGGCAAGGCTATGGCTACACCTTC. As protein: CASSHQGQGYGYTF.